This T cell receptor beta chain was identified during a study of T cells in Graves' hyperthyroidism and ophthalmopathy. Clinical symptoms, serum thyroxine and TRAb, thyroid ultrasound and orbital computed tomography were used for the diagnoses. RNA transcripts served as the template for amplifying TCR beta CDR3 regions. Primed by the HTBI set, a first-round RT-PCR was run on the TCR CDR3. One entry per CDR3 protein results from TCRdb running MiXCR on the multiplex PCR reads. The sample consists of about 420,000 distinct CDR3 sequences, 15% to 19% of them appearing once. The table lists this clonotype with many counts. CDR1 and CDR2 from the germline V gene are MNHNS and SASEGT. Trimming cost V 7 bases and J 4 bases; bases outside gene matches: 9. There are 15 residues in the CDR3.

The chain uses TRBV6-1 and TRBJ2-2, with 7 bases aligning to TRBD1. The sequencing input was blood. The receptor comes from a woman aged 18-29 years with Graves' hyperthyroidism. CDR3 DNA: TGTGCCAGCACCGAGACAGGGCTGGGCACCGGGGAGCTGTTTTTT. This encodes CASTETGLGTGELFF.